One sample yielded the 27 T cell receptor beta chains listed below, sequenced in a study of cytomegalovirus exposure and HLA in healthy donors. Primers: 60 Vbeta forward and 13 Jbeta reverse. Repertoires were generated with immunoSEQ multiplex PCR, while TCRdb's copy carries only in-frame clones and drops some. The sample carries 90,000 to 150,000 clones, 75% to 80% recorded once. The sample was PBMCs. These receptors all come from a woman in her 30s in good health and CMV-seropositive.

The chain carries TRBV7-2 and TRBJ1-1; 8 positions agree with TRBD1. Losses at the gene ends were 5 bases for V and 11 bases for J; bases not matched to a gene: 10. The CDR3 length is 13 residues. Germline CDR1 is SGHTA and CDR2 is FQGNSA. CDR3 bases: TGTGCCAGCAGCACCCGACAGGGGAGCGATGCTTTCTTT. Translation: CASSTRQGSDAFF.

The table lists this clone with a count of one. This chain uses TRBV28 with TRBJ1-4, with TRBD1 matching 7 bases. The germline CDR1 and CDR2 sequences are MDHEN and SYDVKM. There are 16 residues in the CDR3. V dropped 8 bases and J dropped 1; count of bases not matched to a gene: 10. The CDR3 region has the DNA TGTGCCAGCGGACAACCCAGGGGGAGAACTAATGAAAAACTGTTTTTT. Translating it yields CASGQPRGRTNEKLFF.

This clone was found once. V gene TRBV27 combines with J gene TRBJ1-2; 8 nucleotides agree with TRBD1. CDR3 length: 14 residues. The germline V gene encodes CDR1 MNHEY and CDR2 SMNVEV (reference sequence). The trim removed 5 bases at V and 8 bases at J, leaving 10 bases unmatched. The CDR3 DNA reads TGTGCCAGCAGTCCTTGGGACAGGTCTTCCGGCTACACCTTC. Protein product: CASSPWDRSSGYTF.

In this sample, this clone turned up a few times. V and J are TRBV4-1 and TRBJ1-1; D gene unclear. Trimming left V 1 base short and J 7 bases short, with 13 bases between. The CDR3 runs to 14 residues. Germline V gene sequence: CDR1 MGHRA, CDR2 YSYEKL. CDR3 in amino acids: CASSQGEGGGEAFF. CDR3 bases: TGCGCCAGCAGCCAAGGGGAGGGAGGCGGTGAAGCTTTCTTT.

The chain joins TRBV30 to TRBJ2-1; tentatively, D is TRBD2 (6 bases). The CDR3 extends over 13 amino acids. V lost 1 base, J lost 10 bases, and 14 bases lay in between. Germline V gene data show CDR1 as GTSNPN and CDR2 as SVGIG (reference sequence). Here the CDR3 DNA reads TGTGCCTGGAGTGGAGGCTTGGAGGGGGAGCAGTTCTTC. It encodes CAWSGGLEGEQFF.

The chain carries TRBV15 and TRBJ2-2; 8 bases agree with TRBD2. V trimming: 5 bases; J trimming: 6 bases; junction bases outside the gene matches: 11. CDR1 and CDR2 from the germline V gene are LNHNV and YYDKDF (reference sequence). This CDR3 has 16 residues. The CDR3 DNA reads TGTGCCACCAGCCTTACTCTTTCGGGGGGGCCCGGGGAGCTGTTTTTT. Residues: CATSLTLSGGPGELFF. Together with reference TRBV15 and TRBJ2-2, the CDR3 gives the full variable domain: DAMVIQNPRYQVTQFGKPVTLSCSQTLNHNVMYWYQQKSSQAPKLLFHYYDKDFNNEADTPDNFQSRRPNTSFCFLDIRSPGLGDTAMYLCATSLTLSGGPGELFFGEGSRLTVL.

The chain combines TRBV7-2 with TRBJ1-1, with D possibly being TRBD1 (5 bases). The CDR3 is 14 amino acids. V shed 5 bases and J shed 3 bases, with 13 bases lying between them. Germline V gene lookup returns CDR1 SGHTA and CDR2 FQGNSA. CDR3 loop: CASSPDSSYTEAFF. The CDR3 nucleotides read TGTGCCAGCAGCCCAGACAGTTCGTACACTGAAGCTTTCTTT.

The CDR3 DNA reads as TGCGCCAGCAGCCAGTGGGGGGGGTCAGATACGCAGTATTTT. It yields the protein CASSQWGGSDTQYF. This chain joins TRBV4-1 and TRBJ2-3; 7 bases map to TRBD2. The CDR3 sequence is 14 residues long. From germline, CDR1 is MGHRA and CDR2 YSYEKL. V was pared by 3 bases and J by 4 bases, with 4 bases of the junction left unmatched.

The rearrangement links TRBV6-6 to TRBJ2-3; 7 positions agree with TRBD2. The CDR3 consists of 16 residues. Per germline, CDR1 MNHNY and CDR2 SVGAGI (reference sequence). V trimming: 5 bases; J trimming: 6 bases; junction bases outside the gene matches: 14. The CDR3 sequence: CASSGRDYQSRDTQYF. CDR3 DNA sequence: TGTGCCAGCAGTGGGCGGGACTACCAGTCTAGGGATACGCAGTATTTT.

The chain joins TRBV30 to TRBJ2-2, with 11 bases fitting TRBD1. Germline assignment: CDR1 GTSNPN and CDR2 SVGIG (reference sequence). This CDR3 has 17 amino acids. The J segment lost 5 bases and the V segment lost 5 bases, leaving 13 bases of the junction unmatched. The CDR3 loop is CAWESSGGQGVTGELFF. DNA of the CDR3: TGTGCCTGGGAATCTTCAGGGGGACAGGGGGTTACCGGGGAGCTGTTTTTT.

The gene calls are TRBV7-6 and TRBJ2-6, with D maybe TRBD1 (6 bases). This CDR3 has 18 residues. In germline, CDR1 is SGHVS, CDR2 FNYEAQ. The V and J ends lost 2 bases and 2 bases respectively, with 16 bases between them. The CDR3 DNA reads as TGTGCCAGCAGCTTAACGGACAGCAATCTCCCTGGGGCCAACGTCCTGACTTTC. It specifies CASSLTDSNLPGANVLTF.

As for this clone: The junction shows a germline mismatch at one end, possibly a read error. V and J are TRBV5-4 and TRBJ1-2, with D unresolved. Germline V CDR1 and CDR2: SGHNT, YYREEE (reference sequence). This CDR3 has 16 residues. CDR3 protein: CASSLSSGREPLSTAF. DNA of the CDR3: TGTGCCAGCAGCTTATCCTCCGGGAGGGAACCTCTTTCTACCGCCTTC. Combining the CDR3 with reference TRBV5-4 and TRBJ1-2 gives the whole variable domain ETGVTQSPTHLIKTRGQQVTLRCSSQSGHNTVSWYQQALGQGPQFIFQYYREEENGRGNFPPRFSGLQFPNYSSELNVNALELDDSALYLCASSLSSGREPLSTAFGSGTRLTVV.

This clone has a single count. The chain carries TRBV2 and TRBJ2-5, with TRBD2 as a possible D gene (6 bases). CDR3 size: 15 residues. V lost 0 bases, J lost 1 base, and 9 bases lay in between. In germline, CDR1 is SNHLY, CDR2 FYNNEI. The CDR3 is CASSEATSPQETQYF. The CDR3 coding sequence is TGTGCCAGCAGTGAAGCGACTAGTCCCCAAGAGACCCAGTACTTC.

This chain connects TRBV9 to TRBJ2-3; 7 nucleotides agree with TRBD2. Germline-derived CDR1 and CDR2 are SGDLS and YYNGEE. Trimming removed 3 bases from V and 2 bases from J; junction bases left unmatched: 6. The CDR3 loop spans 15 amino acids. Here the CDR3 reads CASSALGGVTDTQYF. The CDR3 bases are TGTGCCAGCAGCGCCCTGGGGGGGGTCACAGATACGCAGTATTTT.

The rearrangement links TRBV14 to TRBJ2-1; 12 bases are a match to TRBD2. CDR1 is SGHDN, CDR2 FVKESK, per germline. This CDR3 has 17 amino acids. V shed 4 bases and J 4 bases; nucleotides not matched to a gene: 8. Here the CDR3 reads CASSLLLAGGQYNEQFF. The DNA of the CDR3 is TGTGCCAGCAGCCTCTTGCTAGCGGGGGGGCAATACAATGAGCAGTTCTTC.

This chain links TRBV7-6 with TRBJ2-7; the match to TRBD1 covers 8 bases. The germline CDR1 and CDR2 sequences are SGHVS and FNYEAQ. The V and J ends lost 1 base and 4 bases, in that order; junction bases with no gene match: 3. The CDR3 runs to 14 residues. The CDR3 DNA reads TGTGCCAGCAGCTTAGGGACAGGGTTTTACGAGCAGTACTTC. Its protein is CASSLGTGFYEQYF.

This clone was seen a few times. This chain joins TRBV4-2 and TRBJ2-5, with D possibly matching TRBD2 (6 bases). V shed 0 bases and J shed 5 bases, with 13 bases lying between them. The V gene's germline CDR1 is LGHNA and CDR2 YNFKEQ. The CDR3 covers 15 residues. For the CDR3, the DNA is TGTGCCAGCAGCCAAGATTTGGTCCGGGGGGAGACCCAGTACTTC. It yields the protein CASSQDLVRGETQYF.

The chain couples TRBV7-2 to TRBJ1-5; no definite D call. The V gene lost 1 base and the J gene lost 0 bases, with 10 bases spanning the gap. The CDR3 contains 16 residues. The germline gives CDR1 SGHTA, CDR2 FQGNSA. Written as DNA, the CDR3 is TGTGCCAGCAGCTTAGGTCCTACAGTTAGCAATCAGCCCCAGCATTTT. It is translated as CASSLGPTVSNQPQHF.

The chain couples TRBV11-2 to TRBJ1-6, with TRBD1 matching 9 bases. The germline V gene has CDR1 SGHAT and CDR2 FQNNGV. This CDR3 is 14 amino acids long. The V gene end was trimmed by 5 bases and the J gene end by 9 bases; junction bases not matched to a gene: 5. The CDR3 is CASSPTGGASPLHF. The CDR3 bases are TGTGCCAGCAGCCCAACAGGGGGCGCTTCACCCCTCCACTTT. The whole variable domain, filled in from reference TRBV11-2 and TRBJ1-6, reads EAGVAQSPRYKIIEKRQSVAFWCNPISGHATLYWYQQILGQGPKLLIQFQNNGVVDDSQLPKDRFSAERLKGVDSTLKIQPAKLEDSAVYLCASSPTGGASPLHFGNGTRLTVT.

The chain combines TRBV18 with TRBJ2-2; D is undetermined. This CDR3 comprises 14 residues. Looked up from germline, CDR1 is KGHSH and CDR2 is LQKENI. With 3 bases removed from V and 2 bases from J, the gap between germline ends came to 7 bases. This chain's CDR3 is CASSPRENTGELFF. As DNA, the CDR3 is TGTGCCAGCTCACCTAGAGAAAACACCGGGGAGCTGTTTTTT. Drawing the rest from reference TRBV18 and TRBJ2-2, the complete variable domain is NAGVMQNPRHLVRRRGQEARLRCSPMKGHSHVYWYRQLPEEGLKFMVYLQKENIIDESGMPKERFSAEFPKEGPSILRIQQVVRGDSAAYFCASSPRENTGELFFGEGSRLTVL.

The chain recombines TRBV28 with TRBJ1-2; D call uncertain. This CDR3 spans 13 amino acids. CDR1 and CDR2 (germline): MDHEN, SYDVKM. V dropped 8 bases and J dropped 2 bases, with 12 bases sitting between them. The CDR3 DNA is TGTGCCAGCGAGGAGAGGGCGAACTATGGCTACACCTTC. Translation gives CASEERANYGYTF.

In this sample, this clone turned up once. The J gene is TRBJ1-1, the V gene TRBV30; TRBD1 is a possible D gene (5 bases). CDR1 and CDR2 (germline): GTSNPN, SVGIG (reference sequence). V lost 2 bases and J 3 bases, leaving 10 bases between the germline ends. The CDR3 has 13 amino acids. The CDR3, as DNA: TGTGCCTGGAGTTTCGGGGGTGACACTGAAGCTTTCTTT. As protein: CAWSFGGDTEAFF.

The chain joins TRBV7-7 to TRBJ2-2; 7 nucleotides line up with TRBD1. V shed 5 bases and J 7 bases; nucleotides not matched to a gene: 10. Germline CDR1 SSHAT, CDR2 FNYEAQ (reference sequence). The CDR3 runs to 15 residues. This CDR3 reads CASSAKRGLDGELFF. The CDR3 bases are TGTGCCAGCAGCGCCAAGAGGGGGCTGGACGGGGAGCTGTTTTTT. The full variable domain, with the rest looked up from reference TRBV7-7 and TRBJ2-2, is GAGVSQSPRYKVTKRGQDVTLRCDPISSHATLYWYQQALGQGPEFLTYFNYEAQPDKSGLPSDRFSAERPEGSISTLTIQRTEQRDSAMYRCASSAKRGLDGELFFGEGSRLTVL.

The gene calls are TRBV2 and TRBJ2-5, with 9 bases identical to TRBD2. TRBJ2-7 matches the DNA end more closely, so the J call is doubtful. This CDR3 comprises 15 residues. Germline loops: CDR1 SNHLY, CDR2 FYNNEI. The DNA for the CDR3 is TGTGCCACACGCGGAAGCGGGGGGAGGATCGACGAGCAGTACTTC. Translated: CATRGSGGRIDEQYF.

V usage is TRBV18 and J usage is TRBJ1-4, with 8 positions matching TRBD1. With V trimmed by 5 bases and J by 8 bases, 7 bases remained unmatched. The CDR3 is 14 amino acids. Germline V gene data show CDR1 as KGHSH and CDR2 as LQKENI. CDR3 DNA sequence: TGTGCCAGCTCAACGACAGGGGTAGGCGAAAAACTGTTTTTT. It translates to CASSTTGVGEKLFF.

The chain links TRBV2 to TRBJ2-7, with TRBD1 matching 7 bases. The CDR3 has 14 residues. Trimming cost V 7 bases and J 3 bases; bases outside gene matches: 9. Germline CDR1 reads SNHLY; CDR2 reads FYNNEI. CDR3 DNA: TGTGCCAGCACCCCCGGGACAGTGGGCTACGAGCAGTACTTC. Translated: CASTPGTVGYEQYF. Variable domain in full (rest from reference TRBV2 and TRBJ2-7): EPEVTQTPSHQVTQMGQEVILRCVPISNHLYFYWYRQILGQKVEFLVSFYNNEISEKSEIFDDQFSVERPDGSNFTLKIRSTKLEDSAMYFCASTPGTVGYEQYFGPGTRLTVT.

This clone was detected only a few times. V and J are TRBV7-8 and TRBJ2-7, with D possibly being TRBD2 (5 bases). V was pared by 5 bases and J by 0 bases, with 11 bases between. The CDR3 contains 14 residues. Looked up from germline, CDR1 is SGHVS and CDR2 is FQNEAQ. CDR3 protein: CASSNRRDSYEQYF. CDR3 nucleotides: TGTGCCAGCAGCAATAGACGGGACTCCTACGAGCAGTACTTC. Full variable domain (missing parts from reference TRBV7-8 and TRBJ2-7): GAGVSQSPRYKVAKRGQDVALRCDPISGHVSLFWYQQALGQGPEFLTYFQNEAQLDKSGLPSDRFFAERPEGSVSTLKIQRTQQEDSAVYLCASSNRRDSYEQYFGPGTRLTVT.